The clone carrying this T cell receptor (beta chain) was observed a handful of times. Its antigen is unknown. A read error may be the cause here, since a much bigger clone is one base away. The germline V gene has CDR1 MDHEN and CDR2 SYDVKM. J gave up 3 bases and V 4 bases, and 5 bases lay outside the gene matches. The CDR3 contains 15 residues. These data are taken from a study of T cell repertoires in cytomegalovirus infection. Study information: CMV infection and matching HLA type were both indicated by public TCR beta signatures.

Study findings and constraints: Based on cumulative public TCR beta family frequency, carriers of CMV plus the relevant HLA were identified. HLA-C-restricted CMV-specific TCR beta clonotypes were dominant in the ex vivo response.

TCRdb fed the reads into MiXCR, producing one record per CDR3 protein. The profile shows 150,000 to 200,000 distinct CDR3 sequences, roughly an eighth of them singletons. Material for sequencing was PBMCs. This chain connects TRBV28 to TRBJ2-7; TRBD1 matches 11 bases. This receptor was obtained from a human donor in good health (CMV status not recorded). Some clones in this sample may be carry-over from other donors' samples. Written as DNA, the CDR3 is TGTGCCAGCAGTTCTCCCGGGACAGGGGGCTACGAGCAGTACTTC. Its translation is CASSSPGTGGYEQYF.